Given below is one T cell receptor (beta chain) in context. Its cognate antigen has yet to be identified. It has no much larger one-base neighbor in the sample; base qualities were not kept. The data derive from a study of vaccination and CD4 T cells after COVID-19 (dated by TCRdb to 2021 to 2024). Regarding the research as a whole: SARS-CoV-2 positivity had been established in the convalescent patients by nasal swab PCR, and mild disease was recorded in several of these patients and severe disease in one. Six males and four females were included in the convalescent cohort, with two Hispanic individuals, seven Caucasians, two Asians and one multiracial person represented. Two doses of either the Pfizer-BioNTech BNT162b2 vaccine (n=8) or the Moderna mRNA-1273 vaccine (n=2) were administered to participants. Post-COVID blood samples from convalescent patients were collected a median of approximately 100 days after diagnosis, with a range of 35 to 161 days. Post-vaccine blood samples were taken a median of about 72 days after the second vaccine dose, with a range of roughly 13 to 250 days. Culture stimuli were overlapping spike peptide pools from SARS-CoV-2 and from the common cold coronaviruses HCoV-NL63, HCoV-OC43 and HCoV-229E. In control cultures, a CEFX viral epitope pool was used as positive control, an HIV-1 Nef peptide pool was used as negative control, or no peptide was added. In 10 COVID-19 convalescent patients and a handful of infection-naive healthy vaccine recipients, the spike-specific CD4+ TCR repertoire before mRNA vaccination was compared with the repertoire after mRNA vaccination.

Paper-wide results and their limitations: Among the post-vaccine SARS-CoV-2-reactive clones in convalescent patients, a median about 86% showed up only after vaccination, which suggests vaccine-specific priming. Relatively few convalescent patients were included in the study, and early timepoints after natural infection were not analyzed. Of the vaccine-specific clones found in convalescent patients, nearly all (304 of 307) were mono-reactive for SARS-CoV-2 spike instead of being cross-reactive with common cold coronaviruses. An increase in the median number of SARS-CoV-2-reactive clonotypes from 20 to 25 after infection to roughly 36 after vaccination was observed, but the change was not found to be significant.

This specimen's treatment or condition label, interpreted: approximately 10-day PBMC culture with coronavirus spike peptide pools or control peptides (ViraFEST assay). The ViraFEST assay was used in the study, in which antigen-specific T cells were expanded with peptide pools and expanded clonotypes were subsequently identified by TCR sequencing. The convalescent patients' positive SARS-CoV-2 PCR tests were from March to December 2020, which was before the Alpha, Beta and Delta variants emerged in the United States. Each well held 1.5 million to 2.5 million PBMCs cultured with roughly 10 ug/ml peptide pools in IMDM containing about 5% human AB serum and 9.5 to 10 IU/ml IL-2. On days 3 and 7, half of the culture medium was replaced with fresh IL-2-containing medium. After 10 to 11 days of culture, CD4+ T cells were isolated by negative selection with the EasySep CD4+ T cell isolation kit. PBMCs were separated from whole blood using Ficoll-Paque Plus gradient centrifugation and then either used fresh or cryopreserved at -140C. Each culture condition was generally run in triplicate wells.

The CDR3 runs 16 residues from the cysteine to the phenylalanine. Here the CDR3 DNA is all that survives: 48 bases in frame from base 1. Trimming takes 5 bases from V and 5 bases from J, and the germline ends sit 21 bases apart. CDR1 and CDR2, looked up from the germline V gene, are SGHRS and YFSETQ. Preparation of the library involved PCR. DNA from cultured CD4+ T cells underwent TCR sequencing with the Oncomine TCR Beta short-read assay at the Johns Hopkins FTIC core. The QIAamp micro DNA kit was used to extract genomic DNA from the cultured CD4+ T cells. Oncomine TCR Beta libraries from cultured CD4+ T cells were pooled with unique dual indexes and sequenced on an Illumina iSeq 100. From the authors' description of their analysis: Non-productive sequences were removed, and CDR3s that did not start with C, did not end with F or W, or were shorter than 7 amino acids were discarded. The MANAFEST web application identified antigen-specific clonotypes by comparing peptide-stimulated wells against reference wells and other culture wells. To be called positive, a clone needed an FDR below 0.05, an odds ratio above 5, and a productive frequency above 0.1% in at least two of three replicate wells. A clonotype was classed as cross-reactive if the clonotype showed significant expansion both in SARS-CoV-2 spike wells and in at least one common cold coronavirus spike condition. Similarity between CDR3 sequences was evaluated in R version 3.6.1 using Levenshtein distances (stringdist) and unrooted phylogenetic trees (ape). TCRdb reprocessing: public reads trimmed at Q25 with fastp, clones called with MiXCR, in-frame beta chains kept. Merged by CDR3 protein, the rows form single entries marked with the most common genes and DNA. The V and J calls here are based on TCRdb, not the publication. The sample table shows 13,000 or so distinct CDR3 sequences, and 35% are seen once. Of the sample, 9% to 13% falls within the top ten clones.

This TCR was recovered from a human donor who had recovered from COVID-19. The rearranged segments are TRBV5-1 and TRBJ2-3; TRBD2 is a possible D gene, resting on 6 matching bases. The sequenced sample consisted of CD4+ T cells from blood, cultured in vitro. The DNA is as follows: TGCGCCAGCAGTAGAGCGGGCCTCCCGCGAGAAGATACGCAGTATTTT. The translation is CASSRAGLPREDTQYF.